This TCR beta chain is from a study of beta chain features in type 1 diabetes. This clone was found a few times. Its specificity is unknown. General study results and limits: A potential influence of HLA type upon TCRB rearrangement remained unresolved herein. Type 1 diabetes patients showed fewer insertions and more deletions at VDJ junctions. Shortening of TCRB CDR3s, moderate but significant, appeared in all four CD4+ subsets of Type 1 diabetes patients.

This CDR3 spans 15 amino acids. Expressed TCRB transcripts were sequenced, since all the RNA that had been isolated was reverse transcribed. The assay was immunoSEQ multiplex PCR, and TCRdb's table has in-frame clones only and misses some. The sample yields some 110,000 clones, about 15% seen once. This chain connects TRBV21-1 to TRBJ1-1. TRBV21-1 corresponds to a pseudogene. The sequenced material came from central memory CD4+ T cells from blood. The clonotype comes from a man younger than 40 with type 1 diabetes. Here the CDR3 reads CASSLVGHLSTEAFF. The DNA of the CDR3 is TGTGCCAGCAGCCTGGTAGGCCACCTGAGTACTGAAGCTTTCTTT.